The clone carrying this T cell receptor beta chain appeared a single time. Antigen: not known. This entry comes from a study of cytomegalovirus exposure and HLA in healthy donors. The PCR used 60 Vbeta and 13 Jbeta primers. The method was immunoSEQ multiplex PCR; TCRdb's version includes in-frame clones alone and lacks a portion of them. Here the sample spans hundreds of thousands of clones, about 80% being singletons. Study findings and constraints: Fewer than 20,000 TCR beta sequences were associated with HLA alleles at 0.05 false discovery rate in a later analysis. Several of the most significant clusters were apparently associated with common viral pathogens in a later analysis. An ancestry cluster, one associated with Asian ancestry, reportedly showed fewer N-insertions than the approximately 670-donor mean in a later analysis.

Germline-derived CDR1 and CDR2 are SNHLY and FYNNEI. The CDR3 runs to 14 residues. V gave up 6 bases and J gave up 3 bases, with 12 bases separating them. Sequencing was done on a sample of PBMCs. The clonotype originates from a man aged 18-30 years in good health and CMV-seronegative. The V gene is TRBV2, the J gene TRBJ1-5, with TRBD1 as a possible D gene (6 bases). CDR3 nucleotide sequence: TGTGCCAGCAGGGGGGACATAAACAATCAGCCCCAGCATTTT. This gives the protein CASRGDINNQPQHF.